The TCR beta chain described here comes from a study of blood T cells in healthy people across ages. Regarding the study as a whole: Age advanced and TCR beta diversity per million T cells fell, roughly linearly.

Healthy Caucasians from Russia aged roughly 6 to 100 served as donors. For every donor, a draw yielded about 10 milliliters of peripheral blood. Only a few counts were recorded for this clonotype. Its antigen is undetermined. Combining a sample-barcoded 5' primer with a J-beta primer mix, a second PCR ran for 7 to 11 cycles. Sequencing yielded, for each sample, at least 3 million paired-end reads carrying CDR3. One entry per CDR3 protein results from TCRdb running MiXCR on the 5' RACE reads. The data hold about 970,000 distinct CDR3 sequences, with roughly 47% observed a single time. CDR3 length equals 14 residues. The V gene's germline CDR1 is DFQATT and CDR2 SNEGSKA (reference sequence). J was trimmed by 5 bases and V by 0 bases; bases with no gene match: 7.

The source is a woman in her sixties or seventies in good health. Sequencing used blood. The chain is built from TRBV20-1 and TRBJ2-7; 7 nucleotides agree with TRBD2. CDR3 in DNA: TGCAGTGCTAGAGATCGGCGGGAGTGGAACGAGCAGTACTTC. Translation: CSARDRREWNEQYF.